There are a few counts of the clone carrying this T cell receptor beta chain. The antigen remains unidentified. V lost 4 bases and J lost 6, with 21 bases in between. Germline V lookup: CDR1 SEHNR, CDR2 FQNEAQ (reference sequence). This CDR3 comprises 16 residues. Together with a sample-barcoded 5' primer, a J-beta primer mix was included in a second PCR lasting about 7 to 11 cycles. TCRdb called the 5' RACE reads again in MiXCR, with one record for every CDR3 protein. The sample contains over 1,500,000 distinct CDR3 sequences, approximately 39% of which appear only once. This entry comes from a study of blood T cells in healthy people across ages. For every donor, a draw yielded around 10 milliliters of peripheral blood. Broader study findings: Among T cells, TCR beta diversity per million cells dropped roughly linearly as age rose. Donor CMV status was unknown, possibly confounding expanded clonotype changes. There were more naive CD4+ cells and higher diversity in long-lived donors than in aged donors.

The origin of this receptor is a human donor in good health. The sample comprised blood. The chain combines TRBV7-9 with TRBJ1-2, with D maybe TRBD1 (6 bases). In nucleotides, the CDR3 is TGTGCCAGCAGCTCCGACTATGGGGGCAGGGTGAATGGCTACACCTTC. Translating gives CASSSDYGGRVNGYTF.